The clone carrying this TCR beta chain was seen only a few times. Each CDR3 protein is one row after TCRdb ran MiXCR on the PCR reads. The sample lists 65,000 to 95,000 distinct CDR3 sequences; 51% were seen once. This sample was included in a study of CDR3 diversity in severe acne. Trimming at V came to 6 bases and at J to 6 bases, leaving 5 bases not matched to a gene. The germline V gene has CDR1 DFQATT and CDR2 SNEGSKA (reference sequence). This CDR3 contains 12 residues. The chain joins TRBV20-1 to TRBJ2-7, with 10 positions matching TRBD2. The sample was blood. This receptor was identified in a male donor in good health, without acne. The CDR3 spells CSAGTSAREQYF. The CDR3, as DNA: TGCAGTGCGGGGACTAGCGCCCGCGAGCAGTACTTC.